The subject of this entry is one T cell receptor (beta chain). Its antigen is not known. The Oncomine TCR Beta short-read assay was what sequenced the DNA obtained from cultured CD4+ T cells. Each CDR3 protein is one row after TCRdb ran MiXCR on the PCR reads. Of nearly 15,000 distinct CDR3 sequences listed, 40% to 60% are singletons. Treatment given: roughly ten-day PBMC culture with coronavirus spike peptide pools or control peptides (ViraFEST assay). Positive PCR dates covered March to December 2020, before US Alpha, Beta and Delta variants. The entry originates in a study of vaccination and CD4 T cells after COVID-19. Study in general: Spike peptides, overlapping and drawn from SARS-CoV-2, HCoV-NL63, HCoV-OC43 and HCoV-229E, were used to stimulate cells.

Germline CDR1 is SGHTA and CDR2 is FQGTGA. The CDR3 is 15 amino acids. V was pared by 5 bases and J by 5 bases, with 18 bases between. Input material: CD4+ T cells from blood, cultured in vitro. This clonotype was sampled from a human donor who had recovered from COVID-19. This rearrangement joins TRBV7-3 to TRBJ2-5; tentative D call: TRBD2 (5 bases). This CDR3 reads CASSPVAGTWETQYF. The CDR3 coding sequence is TGTGCCAGCAGCCCCGTGGCGGGCACTTGGGAGACCCAGTACTTC.